What follows is one TCR beta chain and its context. Produced via immunoSEQ multiplex PCR; TCRdb's table is partial and in-frame only. The data show 150,000 to 200,000 clones, about 85% seen once. This entry comes from a study of blood T cell repertoires in COVID-19. Whole-study context: There were acute and convalescent COVID-19 samples, and they came from the United States, Italy and Spain. From T cells, B-cell-depleted T cells, or PBMCs came the material, which was cDNA or gDNA.

The Seattle site enrolled patients during active infection and followed them longitudinally. The V and J ends lost 7 bases and 1 base, in that order; junction bases with no gene match: 11. The CDR3 is 16 amino acids. Germline V lookup: CDR1 SGHVS, CDR2 FQNEAQ. This chain connects TRBV7-8 to TRBJ1-1; TRBD1 agrees at 8 bases. The sequenced sample was peripheral blood. The origin of this receptor is a man older than 75 with COVID-19, enrolled during active disease. The CDR3 is CASNRQGRNQNTEAFF. The CDR3 nucleotides are TGTGCCAGCAATAGACAGGGGAGGAATCAGAACACTGAAGCTTTCTTT.